These 24 T cell receptor beta chains were all obtained from the same sample, sequenced in a study of blood T cell repertoires in COVID-19. This table comes from immunoSEQ multiplex PCR, and its TCRdb copy is limited to in-frame clones, with some not included. In the table there are approximately 250,000 clones, 84% of which are singletons. Source material: peripheral blood. Receptors were obtained from a human donor in a cohort sampled during active COVID-19.

This chain connects TRBV7-5 to TRBJ1-1; the tabulated D call, TRBD1, remains unverified against the DNA. TRBV7-5 represents a pseudogene. The CDR3 runs 15 residues. The CDR3 sequence is CARSLSVRSDTEAFF. The CDR3 DNA reads TGTGCCAGAAGCTTATCGGTCAGGTCGGACACTGAAGCTTTCTTT.

The V gene is TRBV9, the J gene TRBJ2-3, with TRBD1 as a possible D gene (5 bases). With 0 bases removed from V and 2 bases from J, the gap between germline ends came to 10 bases. Germline CDR1 reads SGDLS; CDR2 reads YYNGEE. The CDR3 is 15 amino acids. The chain's CDR3 is CASSVGSGSTDTQYF. DNA of the CDR3: TGTGCCAGCAGCGTAGGGTCAGGGTCCACAGATACGCAGTATTTT.

The chain uses TRBV6-1 and TRBJ2-3; D might be TRBD2 (5 bases). V dropped 0 bases and J dropped 6 bases, with 10 bases sitting between them. Looked up from germline, CDR1 is MNHNS and CDR2 is SASEGT. CDR3 length: 14 residues. CDR3 sequence (DNA): TGTGCCAGCAGTGAAGCGCGCAGAGGGGATACGCAGTATTTT. Amino acid sequence: CASSEARRGDTQYF.

Only a few counts were recorded for this clone. The chain carries TRBV5-5 and TRBJ1-3; D not certain. The CDR3 has 12 residues. Germline assignment: CDR1 SGHKS and CDR2 YYEKEE (reference sequence). V was trimmed by 2 bases and J by 3 bases, leaving 3 bases between them. The CDR3 sequence: CASSFYGNTIYF. CDR3 nucleotides: TGTGCCAGCAGCTTTTATGGAAACACCATATATTTT.

The chain is built from TRBV27 and TRBJ2-3; D unresolved. Germline CDR1 reads MNHEY; CDR2 reads SMNVEV (reference sequence). The V end lost 5 bases, the J end lost 5 bases, and 14 bases lay between the germline ends. The CDR3 has 14 amino acids. Here the CDR3 DNA reads TGTGCCAGCAGTCCGTCCTTTCGTCGAGATACGCAGTATTTT. Protein: CASSPSFRRDTQYF.

This rearrangement joins TRBV12-3 or TRBV12-4 to TRBJ1-2, with D hard to call. Deletions cut 4 bases from V and 7 bases from J, with 13 bases between. The CDR3 contains 13 residues. The DNA of the CDR3 is TGTGCCAGCAGTTATAAGAGGGAAGGTGGCTACACCTTC. Its protein product is CASSYKREGGYTF.

The chain couples TRBV4-1 to TRBJ2-3; perhaps TRBD2 as D (6 bases). Trimming removed 1 base at V and 3 bases at J, with 11 bases between. The length of the CDR3 is 15 residues. Germline values: CDR1 MGHRA, CDR2 YSYEKL. Here the CDR3 reads CASSQVGAGTDTQYF. DNA for the CDR3: TGCGCCAGCAGCCAAGTGGGCGCGGGGACAGATACGCAGTATTTT.

The chain carries TRBV5-1 and TRBJ2-5; TRBD1 agrees at 7 bases. After removal of 1 base from V and 5 bases from J, the junction contained 5 bases not matched to a gene. CDR1 is SGHRS, CDR2 YFSETQ, per germline. CDR3 length: 14 amino acids. The CDR3 spells CASSLLTGVETQYF. The CDR3 DNA sequence: TGCGCCAGCAGCTTGTTAACAGGGGTTGAGACCCAGTACTTC.

The CDR3 region is CAWSVGQGGNTEAFF. The CDR3 region has the DNA TGTGCCTGGAGTGTAGGACAGGGGGGTAACACTGAAGCTTTCTTT. The J gene is TRBJ1-1, the V gene TRBV30; the match to TRBD1 covers 10 bases. The CDR3 is 15 amino acids. CDR1 and CDR2 from the germline V gene are GTSNPN and SVGIG (reference sequence). The junction had 3 bases not matched to a gene; V was cut back by 0 bases and J by 2 bases.

The rearrangement links TRBV12-5 to TRBJ1-1; the D gene is possibly TRBD1 (6 bases). The CDR3 consists of 15 residues. V lost 3 bases and J 4 bases, leaving 15 bases between the germline ends. The V gene's germline CDR1 is LGHNT and CDR2 FRNRAP. CDR3 bases: TGTGCTAGTGGTTTCGGCGGGGGGCGAGCCACTGAAGCTTTCTTT. This codes for CASGFGGGRATEAFF.

The rearrangement uses TRBV29-1 and TRBJ1-2; D is ambiguous. CDR1 is SQVTM and CDR2 is ANQGSEA in the germline V gene. V gave up 4 bases and J gave up 4 bases, with 7 bases separating them. This CDR3 region has 11 residues. The chain's CDR3 is CSVAWSYGYTF. DNA for the CDR3: TGCAGCGTTGCGTGGAGCTATGGCTACACCTTC.

This clone was found a few times. This rearrangement joins TRBV6-1 to TRBJ1-2; the match to TRBD1 covers 11 bases. Germline V lookup: CDR1 MNHNS, CDR2 SASEGT. The CDR3 spans 16 residues. J lost 3 bases, V lost 2 bases, and 5 bases had no gene match. CDR3 region: CASSESRTGGYYGYTF. The CDR3 DNA sequence: TGTGCCAGCAGTGAAAGCCGGACAGGGGGCTACTATGGCTACACCTTC.

This clone came up many times. V usage is TRBV10-3 and J usage is TRBJ2-3, with TRBD1 as a possible D gene (6 bases). Germline V gives CDR1 ENHRY, CDR2 SYGVKD. Trimming shortened V by 5 bases and J by 1 base, and 16 bases separated the two germline ends. The CDR3 length is 16 residues. CDR3 protein: CAISFLGGVGTDTQYF. In DNA form, the CDR3 reads TGTGCCATCAGTTTCCTAGGGGGAGTGGGCACAGATACGCAGTATTTT.

CDR3 sequence: CASSDSALAGSSYNEQFF. The CDR3 DNA sequence: TGTGCCAGCAGTGACTCGGCACTAGCGGGTAGCTCCTACAATGAGCAGTTCTTC. The chain links TRBV6-4 to TRBJ2-1; 9 bases line up with TRBD2. CDR3 length: 18 residues. The junction had 6 bases not matched to a gene; V was cut back by 0 bases and J by 0 bases. Germline V CDR1 and CDR2: MRHNA, SNTAGT.

This chain connects TRBV28 to TRBJ2-2; 10 bases line up with TRBD1. V gave up 11 bases and J gave up 4 bases; unmatched junction bases: 10. CDR1 is MDHEN, CDR2 SYDVKM, per germline. This CDR3 has 15 amino acids. The CDR3 region has the DNA TGTGCCGCCCACTCCGGGACAGGGGCCACCGGGGAGCTGTTTTTT. This sequence encodes CAAHSGTGATGELFF.

CDR3 protein: CASSLNAGGQETQYF. Here the CDR3 DNA reads TGTGCCAGCAGCTTAAATGCAGGGGGCCAAGAGACCCAGTACTTC. The chain uses TRBV7-8 and TRBJ2-5; 7 nucleotides match TRBD1. Trimming at V came to 2 bases and at J to 1 base, leaving 4 bases not matched to a gene. Germline V gives CDR1 SGHVS, CDR2 FQNEAQ. The CDR3 sequence is 15 residues long.

This chain connects TRBV7-8 to TRBJ2-1; TRBD2 aligns across 9 bases. CDR3 length: 14 residues. V lost 5 bases to trimming and J lost 6 bases; unmatched junction nucleotides: 5. CDR1 is SGHVS, CDR2 FQNEAQ, per germline. The CDR3 region has the DNA TGTGCCAGCAGCCTTAGCGGGGGTTTCAATGAGCAGTTCTTC. Translating gives CASSLSGGFNEQFF.

The chain couples TRBV7-9 to TRBJ1-5, with D unclear. The CDR3 is 14 amino acids. V lost 3 bases and J lost 3, with 9 bases in between. The V gene's germline CDR1 is SEHNR and CDR2 FQNEAQ (reference sequence). The CDR3 sequence is CASSFAGNNQPQHF. In nucleotides, the CDR3 is TGTGCCAGCAGCTTCGCGGGGAACAATCAGCCCCAGCATTTT.

The chain carries TRBV18 and TRBJ2-2, with 7 bases lining up with TRBD2. The CDR3 length is 17 residues. The V and J ends lost 0 bases and 4 bases, in that order; junction bases with no gene match: 8. Per germline, CDR1 KGHSH and CDR2 LQKENI. As DNA, the CDR3 is TGTGCCAGCTCACCACCCCTCCTAGCGGACCGCACCGGGGAGCTGTTTTTT. Translation gives CASSPPLLADRTGELFF.

This chain joins TRBV4-3 and TRBJ2-3, with TRBD2 matching 9 bases. V lost 1 base to trimming and J lost 1 base; unmatched junction nucleotides: 9. This CDR3 is 18 amino acids long. In germline, CDR1 is LGHNA, CDR2 YSLEER. The CDR3 DNA is TGCGCCAGCAGCCAAGGGCCCGCGACTAGCGGTCGCACAGATACGCAGTATTTT. It is translated as CASSQGPATSGRTDTQYF.

The V and J genes are TRBV5-4 and TRBJ2-1; D gene uncertain. The ends were cut back, 4 bases at V and 6 bases at J, with 17 bases in the middle. Per the germline V gene, CDR1 is SGHNT and CDR2 is YYREEE (reference sequence). This CDR3 region has 15 residues. CDR3 protein: CASSLTPLSGNEQFF. The CDR3 region has the DNA TGTGCCAGCAGCCTTACCCCGCTCTCCGGCAATGAGCAGTTCTTC.

This chain uses TRBV6-2 or TRBV6-3 with TRBJ2-3; D may be TRBD2 (5 bases). The ends were cut back, 5 bases at V and 4 bases at J, with 16 bases in the middle. Germline V gives CDR1 MNHEY, CDR2 SVGEGT. The CDR3 is made up of 15 amino acids. Here the CDR3 DNA reads TGTGCCAGCAGTCGACGGACTGCACTGGCAGATACGCAGTATTTT. Translated: CASSRRTALADTQYF.

The chain has TRBV13 and TRBJ1-1; D perhaps matches TRBD1 (6 bases). Germline V gives CDR1 PRHDT, CDR2 FYEKMQ (reference sequence). This CDR3 contains 14 residues. V was cut by 3 bases and J by 0 bases, with 8 bases left in between. CDR3 nucleotides: TGTGCCAGCAGCTTCGCAGGGGTGAACACTGAAGCTTTCTTT. Protein sequence: CASSFAGVNTEAFF.

The gene calls are TRBV5-6 and TRBJ1-1; TRBD1 aligns across 7 bases. Trimming took 5 bases from V and 0 from J; bases not matched to a gene: 4. The germline gives CDR1 SGHDT, CDR2 YYEEEE. The CDR3 totals 14 residues. Written as DNA, the CDR3 is TGTGCCAGCAGGAAGGGACAGTTGAACACTGAAGCTTTCTTT. This codes for CASRKGQLNTEAFF.